A single sample gave rise to the 15 T cell receptor beta chains below, sequenced in a study of CD8+ T cells in alopecia areata. Indicated treatment: oral pan-JAK inhibitor, 5-10 mg twice daily. cDNA serving as the sequencing template came from extracted, reverse transcribed RNA. Sequenced by immunoSEQ multiplex PCR; TCRdb stores in-frame clones only, minus some. The top ten clones hold 20% to 30% of a sample with about 140,000 clones, 82% of them seen once. Material: CD8+ T cells sorted from blood, obtained at week 4, from a patient treated with tofacitinib. These receptors were taken from a human donor with alopecia areata.

A few counts support this clone. V and J are TRBV4-1 and TRBJ2-3; D possibly corresponds to TRBD2 (6 bases). The CDR3 covers 15 residues. V was trimmed by 5 bases and J by 5 bases, leaving 17 bases between them. CDR1 and CDR2 (germline): MGHRA, YSYEKL. CDR3 sequence reads: CASSLVLGGLDTQYF. The DNA of the CDR3 is TGCGCCAGCAGCTTGGTGCTCGGGGGTCTAGATACGCAGTATTTT.

The gene calls are TRBV19 and TRBJ2-7; TRBD1 aligns across 8 bases. Germline CDR1 and CDR2: LNHDA and SQIVND (reference sequence). This CDR3 is built from 14 residues. Trimming at V came to 6 bases and at J to 2 bases, leaving 6 bases not matched to a gene. CDR3 sequence reads: CASSAGTGAYEQYF. Here the CDR3 DNA reads TGTGCCAGTAGCGCCGGGACAGGAGCCTACGAGCAGTACTTC.

This rearrangement joins TRBV5-5 to TRBJ2-1; 9 nucleotides align to TRBD1. The V gene's germline CDR1 is SGHKS and CDR2 YYEKEE (reference sequence). This CDR3 has 15 amino acids. J gave up 2 bases and V 5 bases, and 5 bases lay outside the gene matches. In DNA form, the CDR3 reads TGTGCCAGCAGTCCCGGACAGGGGACCTACAATGAGCAGTTCTTC. As protein: CASSPGQGTYNEQFF. Together with reference TRBV5-5 and TRBJ2-1, the CDR3 gives the full variable domain: DAGVTQSPTHLIKTRGQQVTLRCSPISGHKSVSWYQQVLGQGPQFIFQYYEKEERGRGNFPDRFSARQFPNYSSELNVNALLLGDSALYLCASSPGQGTYNEQFFGPGTRLTVL.

There are a few counts of this clone. This sample includes further DNA sequences coding for the same CDR3. The chain joins TRBV5-1 to TRBJ2-7; D remains unclear. Trimming removed 2 bases at V and 2 bases at J, with 5 bases between. Germline lookup yields CDR1 SGHRS and CDR2 YFSETQ. CDR3 length: 12 amino acids. CDR3 residues: CASSLVPYEQYF. CDR3 bases: TGCGCCAGCAGCTTAGTCCCCTACGAGCAGTACTTC.

This clone has just a few counts. The V call is TRBV11-2, the J call TRBJ2-1, with D possibly called TRBD1 or TRBD2 (5 bases each). Germline V gene data show CDR1 as SGHAT and CDR2 as FQNNGV. The V end was cut by 5 bases, the J end by 6 bases, with 17 bases between. The CDR3 is made up of 15 amino acids. The CDR3 reads CASSQGYGKLNEQFF. The CDR3 DNA is TGTGCCAGCAGCCAGGGATACGGGAAGCTCAATGAGCAGTTCTTC.

The V and J genes are TRBV6-5 and TRBJ2-7, with D tentatively TRBD1 (7 bases). V was trimmed by 1 base and J by 5 bases, leaving 15 bases between them. The germline CDR1 and CDR2 sequences are MNHEY and SVGAGI. This CDR3 has 15 amino acids. The CDR3 spells CASSYLRTGEDEQYF. The CDR3 bases are TGTGCCAGCAGTTACTTAAGAACAGGGGAGGACGAGCAGTACTTC.

The chain is built from TRBV7-9 and TRBJ2-7; D is unresolved. The CDR3 is 14 amino acids. Germline V gene sequence: CDR1 SEHNR, CDR2 FQNEAQ (reference sequence). V dropped 5 bases and J dropped 5 bases, with 16 bases sitting between them. The CDR3 spells CASSPDPGFNEQYF. CDR3 bases: TGTGCCAGCAGCCCCGACCCAGGATTCAACGAGCAGTACTTC.

The chain has TRBV9 and TRBJ2-3; 11 bases match TRBD2. The CDR3 totals 16 residues. Unmatched junction bases numbered 8, after V lost 4 bases and J lost 4 bases. Germline-derived CDR1 and CDR2 are SGDLS and YYNGEE. CDR3 in DNA: TGTGCCAGCAGCCCAATGACTAGCGGGGTCCCAGATACGCAGTATTTT. Translating gives CASSPMTSGVPDTQYF.

This clone was seen once. The rearrangement joins TRBV4-2 to TRBJ2-2; D may be TRBD2 (5 bases). The length of the CDR3 is 15 residues. The V and J ends lost 0 bases and 6 bases respectively, with 11 bases between them. From germline, CDR1 is LGHNA and CDR2 YNFKEQ. Written as DNA, the CDR3 is TGTGCCAGCAGCCAAGATGGAGCGGCCCCCGGGGAGCTGTTTTTT. Protein sequence: CASSQDGAAPGELFF.

The chain links TRBV5-1 to TRBJ2-2; TRBD2 is a possible D gene (5 bases). Germline V CDR1 and CDR2: SGHRS, YFSETQ. This CDR3 has 13 amino acids. Trimming removed 1 base from V and 6 bases from J, with 7 bases in between. The CDR3 nucleotides read TGCGCCAGCAGCTTGCCGGGATCCGGGGAGCTGTTTTTT. This sequence encodes CASSLPGSGELFF.

V is TRBV13 and J is TRBJ1-1; D remains unclear. The CDR3 loop spans 14 amino acids. Trimming pared 0 bases from V and 3 bases from J, leaving 8 bases between. CDR1 and CDR2 from the germline V gene are PRHDT and FYEKMQ (reference sequence). The CDR3 region is CASSLGVEHTEAFF. CDR3 coding DNA: TGTGCCAGCAGCTTAGGGGTTGAGCACACTGAAGCTTTCTTT.

This sequence joins TRBV7-9 and TRBJ2-7; 14 nucleotides align to TRBD2. With V trimmed by 5 bases and J by 1 base, 10 bases remained unmatched. The CDR3 length is 18 residues. Germline V CDR1 and CDR2: SEHNR, FQNEAQ (reference sequence). As DNA, the CDR3 is TGTGCCAGCAGCCCGCCTGGGACTAGCGGGGGCCCGTCCTACGAGCAGTACTTC. This translates into CASSPPGTSGGPSYEQYF.

The rearrangement joins TRBV4-1 to TRBJ1-1; TRBD1 might be the D (5 bases). Germline lookup yields CDR1 MGHRA and CDR2 YSYEKL. CDR3 length: 17 residues. Trimming left V 0 bases short and J 1 base short, with 15 bases between. The CDR3: CASSQDGRGGKNTEAFF. The CDR3 DNA reads as TGCGCCAGCAGCCAAGATGGTCGTGGGGGAAAGAACACTGAAGCTTTCTTT.

The chain couples TRBV29-1 to TRBJ2-5, with D tentatively TRBD1 or TRBD2 (5 bases each). Germline CDR1 and CDR2: SQVTM and ANQGSEA. V shed 7 bases and J shed 3 bases, with 15 bases lying between them. CDR3 length: 13 amino acids. The CDR3 nucleotides read TGCAGCGCCTTTGGGACCTACGAAGAGACCCAGTACTTC. This gives the protein CSAFGTYEETQYF.

V gene TRBV5-6 combines with J gene TRBJ2-1; either TRBD1 or TRBD2 may fit D (5 bases each). The CDR3 length is 14 residues. Germline CDR1 SGHDT, CDR2 YYEEEE. Trimming shortened V by 0 bases and J by 7 bases, and 11 bases separated the two germline ends. CDR3 bases: TGTGCCAGCAGCTTGGGTTGGGGGACGAATGAGCAGTTCTTC. Translation: CASSLGWGTNEQFF.